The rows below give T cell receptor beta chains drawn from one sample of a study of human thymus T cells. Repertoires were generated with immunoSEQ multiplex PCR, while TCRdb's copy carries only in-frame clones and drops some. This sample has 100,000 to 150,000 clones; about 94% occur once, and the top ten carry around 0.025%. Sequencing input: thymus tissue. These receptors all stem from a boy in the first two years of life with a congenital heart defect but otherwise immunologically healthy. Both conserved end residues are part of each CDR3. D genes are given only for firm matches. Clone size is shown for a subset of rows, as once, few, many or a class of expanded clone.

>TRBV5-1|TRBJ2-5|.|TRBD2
CASSLAYPGLAGQPYQETQYF
TGCGCCAGCAGCTTGGCCTATCCGGGACTAGCGGGGCAACCGTACCAAGAGACCCAGTACTTC
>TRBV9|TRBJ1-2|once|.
CASSVGPLLSYGYTF
TGTGCCAGCAGCGTAGGTCCCCTACTTTCCTATGGCTACACCTTC
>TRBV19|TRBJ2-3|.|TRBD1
CASSIRGRTSRADTQYF
TGTGCCAGTAGTATCAGGGGGCGGACGTCTCGTGCAGATACGCAGTATTTT
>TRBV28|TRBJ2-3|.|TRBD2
CASSPTPRLAGGITDTQYF
TGTGCCAGCAGTCCCACTCCCCGACTAGCGGGGGGGATAACAGATACGCAGTATTTT
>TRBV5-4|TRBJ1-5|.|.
CASSTQDSPTGSNQPQHF
TGTGCCAGCAGCACCCAGGACAGCCCGACGGGGAGCAATCAGCCCCAGCATTTT
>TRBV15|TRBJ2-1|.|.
CATSRVGGGRVPPNEQFF
TGTGCCACCAGCAGAGTAGGCGGCGGCAGGGTCCCCCCTAATGAGCAGTTCTTC
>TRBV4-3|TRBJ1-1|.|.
CASSQETTKETDRSNTEAFF
TGCGCCAGCAGCCAAGAAACTACCAAAGAAACGGACCGAAGTAACACTGAAGCTTTCTTT
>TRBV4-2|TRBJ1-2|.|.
CASSQVGPRRQLFIYGYTF
TGTGCCAGCAGCCAGGTGGGTCCCAGACGCCAACTTTTTATTTATGGCTACACCTTC
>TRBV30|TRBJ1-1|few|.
CAWMGGHTEAFF
TGTGCCTGGATGGGCGGCCACACTGAAGCTTTCTTT
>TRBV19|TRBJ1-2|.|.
CATTPGQRTYTF
TGTGCCACCACCCCGGGACAAAGGACCTACACCTTC
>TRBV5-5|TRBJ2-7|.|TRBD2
CASSSTFSGNPYEQYF
TGTGCCAGCAGTTCTACGTTTAGCGGGAACCCCTACGAGCAGTACTTC
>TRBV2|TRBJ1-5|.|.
CASSGITGLGQPQHF
TGTGCCAGCAGTGGTATAACAGGGCTTGGGCAGCCCCAGCATTTT
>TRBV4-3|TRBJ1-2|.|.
CASSQDRLTDGYTF
TGCGCCAGCAGCCAAGATAGACTCACCGATGGCTACACCTTC
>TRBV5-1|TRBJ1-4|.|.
CASTKGVTVRGRREKLFF
TGCGCCAGCACCAAAGGAGTGACGGTTAGGGGACGGCGAGAAAAACTGTTTTTT
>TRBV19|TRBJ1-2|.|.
CASSIPSGLYGYTF
TGTGCCAGTAGTATACCATCGGGACTCTATGGCTACACCTTC
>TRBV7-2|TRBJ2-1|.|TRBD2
CASSYPETSGIYNEQFF
TGTGCCAGCAGCTACCCCGAGACTAGCGGAATATACAATGAGCAGTTCTTC
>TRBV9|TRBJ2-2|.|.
CASSAKGKSGELFF
TGTGCCAGCAGCGCAAAAGGGAAATCCGGGGAGCTGTTTTTT
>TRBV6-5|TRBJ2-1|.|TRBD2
CASSPGLLVRLIF
TGTGCCAGCAGTCCGGGACTATTGGTACGATTAATCTTC
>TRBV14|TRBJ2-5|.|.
CASSASSEQETQYF
TGTGCCAGCAGCGCATCTAGCGAGCAAGAGACCCAGTACTTC
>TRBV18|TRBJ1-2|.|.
CASSPQGGYGYTF
TGTGCCAGCTCACCACAAGGGGGATATGGCTACACCTTC
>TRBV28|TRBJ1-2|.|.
CASSLRAGQSGDYGYTF
TGTGCCAGCAGTTTACGGGCAGGTCAGAGCGGCGACTATGGCTACACCTTC
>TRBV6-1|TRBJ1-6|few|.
CASRPGRGNSPLHF
TGTGCCAGCAGGCCGGGGAGGGGCAATTCACCCCTCCACTTT
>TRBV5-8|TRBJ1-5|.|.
CASSLKSDSNQPQHF
TGTGCCAGCAGCTTGAAATCGGATAGCAATCAGCCCCAGCATTTT
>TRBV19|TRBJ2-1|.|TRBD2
CASMRGGTYNEQFF
TGTGCCAGTATGCGGGGGGGCACCTACAATGAGCAGTTCTTC
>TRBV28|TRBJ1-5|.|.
CASEVRINQPQHF
TGTGCCAGCGAAGTGCGTATCAATCAGCCCCAGCATTTT
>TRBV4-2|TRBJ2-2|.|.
CASSQGTVKPTGANTGELFF
TGTGCCAGCAGCCAAGGAACCGTAAAACCGACAGGCGCGAACACCGGGGAGCTGTTTTTT
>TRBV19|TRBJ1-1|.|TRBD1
CASSIFVQGAAEAFF
TGTGCCAGTAGTATTTTTGTACAGGGGGCGGCTGAAGCTTTCTTT
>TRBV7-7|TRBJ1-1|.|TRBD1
CAIKDREGHEAFF
TGTGCAATAAAGGACAGGGAGGGCCATGAAGCTTTCTTT
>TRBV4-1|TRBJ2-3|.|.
CASSQEHHYSDTQYF
TGCGCCAGCAGCCAAGAACACCACTACTCGGATACGCAGTATTTT
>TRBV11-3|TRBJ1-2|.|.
CASSLERGGTEDYGYTF
TGTGCCAGCAGCTTAGAAAGGGGGGGTACCGAGGACTATGGCTACACCTTC
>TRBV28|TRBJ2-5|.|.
CASSFGRLRGGKETQYF
TGTGCCAGCAGTTTCGGGAGGTTAAGGGGGGGAAAGGAGACCCAGTACTTC
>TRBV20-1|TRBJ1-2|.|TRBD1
CSADRDDGYTF
TGCAGTGCAGACAGGGACGATGGCTACACCTTC
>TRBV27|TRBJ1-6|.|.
CASSLGWSYNSPLHF
TGTGCCAGCAGTTTAGGTTGGAGTTATAATTCACCCCTCCACTTT